One sample yielded the 9 T cell receptor beta chains listed below, sequenced in a study of T cells in Graves' hyperthyroidism and ophthalmopathy. RNA transcripts yielded amplified TCR beta CDR3 regions. First-round RT-PCR targeting the TCR CDR3 was performed with the HTBI primer set. TCRdb used MiXCR to reprocess the multiplex PCR reads, holding one entry per CDR3 protein. The sample contains 450,000 to 600,000 distinct CDR3 sequences, about 20% of which appear only once. Specimen: blood. Source of these receptors: a man aged 40-49 years with Graves' ophthalmopathy.

This clonotype was recorded many times. V is TRBV28 and J is TRBJ2-1, with 12 bases that match TRBD2. Germline CDR1 is MDHEN and CDR2 is SYDVKM. V lost 3 bases to trimming and J lost 10 bases; unmatched junction nucleotides: 16. CDR3 length equals 18 residues. The DNA of the CDR3 is TGTGCCAGCAGTTTCCCCGCCCCGGCTAGCGGGAGGGCCGGGGAGCAGTTCTTC. Translated, it gives CASSFPAPASGRAGEQFF.

The chain couples TRBV27 to TRBJ1-2; 8 nucleotides line up with TRBD1. Looked up from germline, CDR1 is MNHEY and CDR2 is SMNVEV (reference sequence). The CDR3 runs 13 residues. The ends lost 6 bases at V and 8 bases at J; junction bases unmatched: 8. The CDR3 reads CASRSNRGEGYTF. In DNA, the CDR3 is TGTGCCAGCAGGAGTAACAGGGGGGAGGGCTACACCTTC.

This clonotype has only a few counts. The chain uses TRBV18 and TRBJ1-3; no reliable D call. CDR3 length: 16 amino acids. Between the trimmed V and J ends, which lost 5 bases and 0 bases, there was a span of 14 bases. Germline V CDR1 and CDR2: KGHSH, LQKENI. CDR3 DNA: TGTGCCAGCTCATCGCAAGAGACCCTCTCTGGAAACACCATATATTTT. Its protein product is CASSSQETLSGNTIYF.

This clonotype was seen a few times. The rearrangement links TRBV27 to TRBJ1-3; 8 positions agree with TRBD1. After removal of 2 bases from V and 2 bases from J, the junction contained 2 bases not matched to a gene. This CDR3 has 15 residues. The germline V gene has CDR1 MNHEY and CDR2 SMNVEV (reference sequence). In nucleotides, the CDR3 is TGTGCCAGCAGTTTAGCGACAGGGGCTGGAAACACCATATATTTT. This sequence encodes CASSLATGAGNTIYF.

Note on this clonotype: This could be a read error, since a much larger clone is one nucleotide away. The chain is built from TRBV7-2 and TRBJ1-1; 7 bases match TRBD1. V lost 5 bases, J lost 4 bases, and 13 bases stayed unmatched. Germline lookup yields CDR1 SGHTA and CDR2 FQGNSA. The CDR3 totals 16 residues. The CDR3 loop reads CASSPRVGQMSTEAFF. CDR3 coding DNA: TGTGCCAGCAGCCCGAGGGTGGGACAGATGAGCACTGAAGCTTTCTTT.

The chain combines TRBV11-2 with TRBJ2-1, with TRBD2 identical over 10 bases. This CDR3 region has 15 residues. Trimming cost V 6 bases and J 5 bases; bases outside gene matches: 7. Germline V gives CDR1 SGHAT, CDR2 FQNNGV. The CDR3 is CASSDGLAVNNEQFF. CDR3 in DNA: TGTGCCAGCAGTGATGGACTAGCGGTTAACAATGAGCAGTTCTTC.

This clonotype was observed a handful of times. V usage is TRBV20-1 and J usage is TRBJ1-2, with D hard to call. CDR1 and CDR2 from the germline V gene are DFQATT and SNEGSKA (reference sequence). CDR3 length: 13 amino acids. This CDR3 is CSAPLHTNYGYTF. For the CDR3, the DNA is TGCAGCGCTCCCCTACACACCAACTATGGCTACACCTTC.

This chain joins TRBV11-2 and TRBJ2-2; a weak D match, TRBD2 (6 bases). The CDR3 runs 16 residues. V was shortened by 3 bases and J by 3 bases, with 14 bases between the two germline ends. Germline lookup yields CDR1 SGHAT and CDR2 FQNNGV. CDR3 bases: TGTGCCAGCAGCTTTAATAGGGGAGGCCACACCGGGGAGCTGTTTTTT. Amino acid sequence: CASSFNRGGHTGELFF.

This clonotype was counted between two and nine times. The chain links TRBV18 to TRBJ1-5; TRBD1 might be the D (6 bases). Germline V gene lookup returns CDR1 KGHSH and CDR2 LQKENI. CDR3 length: 14 amino acids. The ends were cut back, 6 bases at V and 4 bases at J, with 13 bases in the middle. CDR3 in amino acids: CASSIGGPNQPQHF. For the CDR3, the DNA is TGTGCCAGCTCCATCGGGGGCCCTAATCAGCCCCAGCATTTT.